The 15 T cell receptor beta chains presented below share a single source sample, sequenced in a study of blood T cell repertoires in COVID-19. TCRdb's table, derived via immunoSEQ multiplex PCR, lists solely in-frame clones and lacks some. The sample includes about 120,000 clones, 85% to 90% of them seen just once. The sample taken for sequencing was peripheral blood. Receptor source: an older woman with acute or convalescent COVID-19.

The chain combines TRBV7-9 with TRBJ1-1; D uncertain. The V gene's germline CDR1 is SEHNR and CDR2 FQNEAQ (reference sequence). The V end lost 1 base, the J end lost 3 bases, and 6 bases lay between the germline ends. The CDR3 has 13 residues. CDR3 sequence: CASSLGLDTEAFF. The CDR3 nucleotides are TGTGCCAGCAGCTTAGGGCTCGACACTGAAGCTTTCTTT. Filled out from reference TRBV7-9 and TRBJ1-1, the complete variable domain reads DTGVSQNPRHKITKRGQNVTFRCDPISEHNRLYWYRQTLGQGPEFLTYFQNEAQLEKSRLLSDRFSAERPKGSFSTLEIQRTEQGDSAMYLCASSLGLDTEAFFGQGTRLTVV.

The chain is built from TRBV28 and TRBJ1-2, with a possible D match to TRBD1 (6 bases). CDR3 length: 14 amino acids. The ends were cut back, 6 bases at V and 5 bases at J, with 16 bases in the middle. Per the germline V gene, CDR1 is MDHEN and CDR2 is SYDVKM. The CDR3 sequence: CASSTGQPTYGYTF. Here the CDR3 DNA reads TGTGCCAGCAGCACCGGACAGCCGACTTATGGCTACACCTTC.

V is TRBV3-1 (or the pseudogene TRBV3-2) and J is TRBJ2-7, with 12 bases fitting TRBD2. Trimming removed 5 bases from V and 4 bases from J; junction bases left unmatched: 3. The CDR3 is 14 residues long. CDR1 and CDR2 from the germline V gene are LGHDT and YNNKEL (reference sequence). The CDR3: CASSSTSGGYEQYF. Here the CDR3 DNA reads TGTGCCAGCAGCTCGACTAGCGGGGGATACGAGCAGTACTTC.

Of note for this clone: Sequence at one end of the junction differs from germline and may be a read error. The chain joins TRBV6-5 to TRBJ1-6; 9 bases match TRBD1. CDR1 and CDR2 from the germline V gene are MNHEY and SVGAGI. CDR3 length equals 15 residues. The CDR3 reads CASSYGDRDNSPLHF. DNA for the CDR3: TGTGCCAGCAGTTACGGGGACAGGGATAACTCACCCCTCCACTTT.

V usage is TRBV5-1 and J usage is TRBJ1-5, with 9 bases aligning to TRBD1. CDR3 size: 15 residues. The junction had 6 bases not matched to a gene; V was cut back by 4 bases and J by 4 bases. CDR1 and CDR2 (germline): SGHRS, YFSETQ. CDR3 in DNA: TGCGCCAGCAGCGCAGGACAGGGGAGGAATCAGCCCCAGCATTTT. Protein sequence: CASSAGQGRNQPQHF.

As for this clone: A read error may produce the germline difference seen at one junction end. The V gene is TRBV18, the J gene TRBJ2-7; 8 nucleotides line up with TRBD2. Germline CDR1 KGHSH, CDR2 LQKENI. CDR3 length: 15 residues. The CDR3 DNA follows: TGTGCCAGCTCACCGGATCTTAGCGGGGCCTTCTCAGGGCACTTC. Translated, it gives CASSPDLSGAFSGHF.

This clone came up once. This sequence joins TRBV19 and TRBJ2-3; unclear D gene. Trimming removed 6 bases at V and 2 bases at J, with 18 bases between. Germline lookup yields CDR1 LNHDA and CDR2 SQIVND (reference sequence). This CDR3 comprises 16 residues. CDR3 in amino acids: CASRLEGGPNTDTQYF. The DNA for the CDR3 is TGTGCCAGTAGGCTGGAAGGTGGGCCGAACACAGATACGCAGTATTTT.

The chain uses TRBV19 and TRBJ1-6; possibly TRBD1 for D (6 bases). V gave up 3 bases and J gave up 4 bases, with 16 bases separating them. The CDR3 is 17 amino acids. The germline V gene has CDR1 LNHDA and CDR2 SQIVND (reference sequence). For the CDR3, the DNA is TGTGCCAGTAGTATGGTAACTCGGGACAAGTATAATTCACCCCTCCACTTT. Translating gives CASSMVTRDKYNSPLHF.

This clone has a single count. The CDR3 sequence: CSAKGGNTIYF. In DNA, the CDR3 is TGCAGTGCTAAGGGGGGAAACACCATATATTTT. This rearrangement joins TRBV20-1 to TRBJ1-3; perhaps TRBD1 as D (5 bases). Trimming stripped 4 bases from V and 4 bases from J, with 5 bases between. Germline loops: CDR1 DFQATT, CDR2 SNEGSKA (reference sequence). The CDR3 is made up of 11 amino acids.

The chain uses TRBV18 and TRBJ1-6; TRBD1 is a possible D gene (5 bases). The CDR3 runs 18 residues. Per germline, CDR1 KGHSH and CDR2 LQKENI. Trimming pared 3 bases from V and 0 bases from J, leaving 15 bases between. DNA for the CDR3: TGTGCCAGCTCACCCCGTCAGGGCGCCACCTCCTATAATTCACCCCTCCACTTT. It is translated as CASSPRQGATSYNSPLHF.

The chain uses TRBV30 and TRBJ1-4; TRBD1 aligns across 8 bases. Germline trimming cut 4 bases from V and 6 bases from J; bases unmatched to any gene: 10. Germline V gene sequence: CDR1 GTSNPN, CDR2 SVGIG (reference sequence). CDR3 length: 15 amino acids. The CDR3 loop reads CAWTMDRDGYEKLFF. CDR3 DNA: TGTGCCTGGACCATGGACAGGGATGGTTATGAAAAACTGTTTTTT. Drawing the rest from reference TRBV30 and TRBJ1-4, the complete variable domain is SQTIHQWPATLVQPVGSPLSLECTVEGTSNPNLYWYRQAAGRGLQLLFYSVGIGQISSEVPQNLSASRPQDRQFILSSKKLLLSDSGFYLCAWTMDRDGYEKLFFGSGTQLSVL.

The chain joins TRBV27 to TRBJ2-3, with 8 bases fitting TRBD1. The CDR3 has 16 residues. V was pared by 6 bases and J by 3 bases, with 11 bases of the junction left unmatched. Germline V CDR1 and CDR2: MNHEY, SMNVEV (reference sequence). DNA of the CDR3: TGTGCCAGCAGGCACGGTGACAGGGGTAGTACAGATACGCAGTATTTT. Residues: CASRHGDRGSTDTQYF.

This clone was observed once. V and J are TRBV12-5 and TRBJ2-1; D is perhaps TRBD2 (6 bases). The CDR3 runs to 12 residues. Trimming removed 6 bases from V and 9 bases from J, with 12 bases in between. Per germline, CDR1 LGHNT and CDR2 FRNRAP. The DNA of the CDR3 is TGTGCTAGTGGCCCCGGGAGAGTTGAGCAGTTCTTC. Encoded protein: CASGPGRVEQFF.

The chain uses TRBV7-2 and TRBJ1-5, with D possibly being TRBD1 (6 bases). The CDR3 contains 15 residues. The V end lost 1 base, the J end lost 5 bases, and 12 bases lay between the germline ends. The germline V gene encodes CDR1 SGHTA and CDR2 FQGNSA. Written as DNA, the CDR3 is TGTGCCAGCAGCTTAGTATGGGGGGGCGATCAGCCCCAGCATTTT. Its translation is CASSLVWGGDQPQHF.

This rearrangement joins TRBV7-2 to TRBJ2-2; 7 positions agree with TRBD1. Trimming removed 5 bases from V and 4 bases from J; junction bases left unmatched: 10. Per the germline V gene, CDR1 is SGHTA and CDR2 is FQGNSA. The CDR3 spans 16 residues. CDR3 amino acids: CASSPYRGPGTGELFF. The CDR3 nucleotides read TGTGCCAGCAGCCCGTACAGGGGCCCGGGCACCGGGGAGCTGTTTTTT.